This T cell receptor beta chain was captured in a study of blood T cell repertoires in COVID-19. Study background: Acute and convalescent COVID-19 samples came from the United States, Italy and Spain.

Enrolled during active infection, Seattle patients were then followed longitudinally. The table lists this clone with a few counts. Assay used: immunoSEQ multiplex PCR; TCRdb lists only in-frame clones, some missing. The sample has roughly 53,000 clones, approximately 87% seen once. The CDR3 has 14 residues. V lost 1 base and J 1 base, leaving 7 bases between the germline ends. Germline CDR1 is LNHNV and CDR2 is YYDKDF (reference sequence). The V and J genes are TRBV15 and TRBJ1-1; D is uncertain. The TCR sequence derives from a woman aged 80 or older with COVID-19, enrolled during active disease. Source material: peripheral blood. CDR3 DNA sequence: TGTGCCACCAGCAGAGGCCGGGGGAACACTGAAGCTTTCTTT. It translates to CATSRGRGNTEAFF.